The 20 T cell receptor beta chains listed next were all sequenced from one sample in a study of blood T cell repertoires in COVID-19 (TCRdb year 2020). The library was produced with the immunoSEQ multiplex PCR assay. TCRdb took over this immuneACCESS table, retaining in-frame rearrangements with V and J assigned. Such tables are incomplete; in checked studies, under half of the missing clones stem from an unresolved V gene, and the remainder is unexplained. A total of over 150,000 clones appear in this sample, roughly 89% of them only once. Around 13% of the sample comes from the top ten. Sequencing was performed on peripheral blood. The receptor source for this set is a woman aged 70-85 years with COVID-19, enrolled during active disease.

This chain links TRBV21-1 with TRBJ2-2; the DNA was not compared with TRBD1, the D call given in the table. TRBV21-1 is tagged as a pseudogene. This CDR3 is built from 20 residues. CDR3 residues: CASSRGGNRGLGKTNGELFF. CDR3 bases: TGTGCCAGCAGCCGGGGTGGGAACAGGGGGCTTGGAAAAACAAACGGGGAGCTGTTTTTT.

The chain is built from TRBV30 and TRBJ1-4; D is uncertain. The germline gives CDR1 GTSNPN, CDR2 SVGIG (reference sequence). Trimming left V 5 bases short and J 5 bases short, with 12 bases between. The CDR3 length is 13 residues. CDR3 coding DNA: TGTGCCTGGGGAGGGAGTCACAATGAAAAACTGTTTTTT. Its translation: CAWGGSHNEKLFF.

The rearrangement joins TRBV5-1 to TRBJ2-2, with D possibly TRBD1 on 6 matching bases. Trimming removed 0 bases from V and 7 bases from J, with 10 bases in between. CDR3 length: 14 amino acids. Germline V gene sequence: CDR1 SGHRS, CDR2 YFSETQ. CDR3 coding DNA: TGCGCCAGCAGCTTGGACAGGGTTGACGGGGAGCTGTTTTTT. This sequence encodes CASSLDRVDGELFF.

This clone was detected a few times. The CDR3 loop reads CASSPRQDYGYTF. DNA of the CDR3: TGTGCCAGCAGCCCAAGACAGGACTATGGCTACACCTTC. The V and J genes are TRBV5-4 and TRBJ1-2, with D perhaps TRBD1 (6 bases). This CDR3 has 13 residues. Germline V gene lookup returns CDR1 SGHNT and CDR2 YYREEE (reference sequence). Between the trimmed V and J ends, which lost 4 bases and 3 bases, there was a span of 10 bases.

The J gene is TRBJ2-2, the V gene TRBV29-1; D remains ambiguous. Trimming took 7 bases from V and 1 from J, leaving 7 bases between them. This CDR3 region has 12 residues. CDR1 SQVTM and CDR2 ANQGSEA come from the germline V gene. CDR3 nucleotides: TGCAGCGCAAACAAGAACACCGGGGAGCTGTTTTTT. This gives the protein CSANKNTGELFF.

The rearrangement joins TRBV11-1 to TRBJ2-1; 7 bases align to TRBD1. The trim removed 4 bases at V and 2 bases at J, leaving 8 bases unmatched. Germline loops: CDR1 SGHAT, CDR2 FQDESV (reference sequence). CDR3 length: 16 residues. CDR3 residues: CASSSSGTDTYNEQFF. CDR3 sequence (DNA): TGTGCCAGCAGCTCGTCCGGGACAGACACCTACAATGAGCAGTTCTTC.

The genes are TRBV5-1 and TRBJ2-7; TRBD2 agrees at 10 bases. Germline trimming cut 2 bases from V and 1 base from J; bases unmatched to any gene: 3. Germline CDR1 and CDR2: SGHRS and YFSETQ. The CDR3 is 15 residues long. The CDR3 is CASSLRLAGSYEQYF. The CDR3, as DNA: TGCGCCAGCAGCTTAAGACTAGCGGGTTCCTACGAGCAGTACTTC.

The rearrangement uses TRBV28 and TRBJ2-3; TRBD2 might be the D (6 bases). Germline-derived CDR1 and CDR2 are MDHEN and SYDVKM. V shed 8 bases and J shed 6 bases, with 21 bases lying between them. The CDR3 has 15 amino acids. The CDR3 loop reads CASSAAGPTGDTQYF. DNA for the CDR3: TGTGCCAGCTCCGCGGCGGGACCGACCGGGGATACGCAGTATTTT.

This clone has a handful of counts. The chain is built from TRBV5-4 and TRBJ2-2; D is unresolved. Trimming left V 0 bases short and J 1 base short, with 7 bases between. The CDR3 runs 15 residues. The germline gives CDR1 SGHNT, CDR2 YYREEE (reference sequence). The CDR3 DNA sequence: TGTGCCAGCAGCTTGGACAGCTTGAACACCGGGGAGCTGTTTTTT. As protein: CASSLDSLNTGELFF.

This clone was detected only a few times. This chain uses TRBV4-1 with TRBJ1-2; perhaps TRBD1 as D (6 bases). The CDR3 is 13 residues long. Germline CDR1 and CDR2: MGHRA and YSYEKL. Deletions cut 0 bases from V and 5 bases from J, with 7 bases between. CDR3 residues: CASSQEGAYGYTF. In DNA form, the CDR3 reads TGCGCCAGCAGCCAAGAGGGGGCTTATGGCTACACCTTC.

This clone appeared a single time. V and J are TRBV2 and TRBJ1-4; 7 nucleotides match TRBD1. V was clipped by 3 bases and J by 2 bases; unmatched bases: 3. CDR1 and CDR2 (germline): SNHLY, FYNNEI. The CDR3 is 15 residues long. This CDR3 reads CASSDRQGTNEKLFF. The CDR3 nucleotides read TGTGCCAGCAGTGACCGACAGGGTACTAATGAAAAACTGTTTTTT.

The chain uses TRBV25-1 and TRBJ1-2, with 9 bases identical to TRBD1. The CDR3 extends over 15 amino acids. J gave up 8 bases and V 2 bases, and 9 bases lay outside the gene matches. Germline CDR1 is MGHDK and CDR2 is SYGVNS. The CDR3 nucleotides read TGTGCCAGCAGTGAAAGCAACAGGGGGCGTTTAGGCTACACCTTC. Translating it yields CASSESNRGRLGYTF.

The table lists this clone with a few counts. The rearrangement uses TRBV11-2 and TRBJ2-7; a weak D match, TRBD1 (5 bases). V gave up 1 base and J gave up 7 bases, with 11 bases separating them. The CDR3 contains 13 residues. Germline V gives CDR1 SGHAT, CDR2 FQNNGV. In nucleotides, the CDR3 is TGTGCCAGCAGCTTAGTCCCACCAGGGGAGCAGTACTTC. Translating gives CASSLVPPGEQYF.

This clone was seen once. J is TRBJ2-1 and V is TRBV18; 7 nucleotides line up with TRBD2. The CDR3 runs 13 residues. Losses at the gene ends were 1 base for V and 12 bases for J; bases not matched to a gene: 6. Germline V CDR1 and CDR2: KGHSH, LQKENI. CDR3 coding DNA: TGTGCCAGCTCACCACAGCGGGGTTTAGTGCAGTTCTTC. Its protein is CASSPQRGLVQFF.

The gene calls are TRBV6-6 and TRBJ2-7; 7 positions match TRBD1. CDR1 is MNHNY and CDR2 is SVGAGI in the germline V gene (reference sequence). V shed 10 bases, J shed 2 bases, and the junction held 2 bases outside the gene matches. The CDR3 has 11 residues. CDR3 coding DNA: TGTGCCACCACAGGGGCCTACGAGCAGTACTTC. Protein sequence: CATTGAYEQYF.

Only one count was recorded for this clone. CDR3: CAPGGESGYNEQFF. In nucleotides, the CDR3 is TGCGCCCCCGGAGGGGAATCGGGCTACAATGAGCAGTTCTTC. This chain connects TRBV4-3 to TRBJ2-1; tentative D call: TRBD2 (6 bases). Trimming removed 11 bases at V and 3 bases at J, with 17 bases between. This CDR3 region has 14 residues. Germline lookup yields CDR1 LGHNA and CDR2 YSLEER.

This chain uses TRBV27 with TRBJ2-2; 13 nucleotides align to TRBD2. This CDR3 is built from 19 residues. Germline V gives CDR1 MNHEY, CDR2 SMNVEV (reference sequence). V gave up 5 bases and J gave up 6 bases; unmatched junction bases: 15. The CDR3: CASSGLAGDLWGLPGELFF. CDR3 nucleotide sequence: TGTGCCAGCAGTGGACTAGCGGGAGATCTCTGGGGCCTCCCCGGGGAGCTGTTTTTT.

This rearrangement joins TRBV12-3 or TRBV12-4 to TRBJ1-2; possibly TRBD1 for D (6 bases). The CDR3 runs 13 residues. Trimming took 2 bases from V and 7 from J, leaving 11 bases between them. The CDR3 nucleotides read TGTGCCAGCAGTTTATTGTCAGGGGCTGGCTACACCTTC. It yields the protein CASSLLSGAGYTF.

The chain is built from TRBV4-1 and TRBJ2-7, with D maybe TRBD2 (6 bases). V lost 4 bases, J lost 3 bases, and 10 bases lay in between. In germline, CDR1 is MGHRA, CDR2 YSYEKL. The CDR3 loop spans 13 amino acids. CDR3: CASSLLGSYEQYF. CDR3 coding DNA: TGCGCCAGCAGCCTGCTCGGGAGCTACGAGCAGTACTTC.

This sequence joins TRBV11-3 and TRBJ2-7; weak D call: TRBD1 (5 bases). Deletions cut 0 bases from V and 2 bases from J, with 17 bases between. Germline assignment: CDR1 SGHNT and CDR2 YENEEA. The CDR3 is 17 amino acids. CDR3 region: CASSLEGGQKKAYEQYF. CDR3 in DNA: TGTGCCAGCAGCTTAGAAGGCGGACAAAAAAAGGCCTACGAGCAGTACTTC.